This entry lists 8 T cell receptor beta chains sequenced from one sample in a study of blood T cell repertoires in COVID-19. The protocol was immunoSEQ multiplex PCR, while the TCRdb copy is restricted to in-frame clones and leaves out a portion. The sample has 450,000 to 600,000 clones; around 90% are singletons. What was sequenced was PBMCs or T cells enriched from blood (not recorded which). Receptor source: a woman aged 18 to 35 who had recovered from COVID-19.

V is TRBV27 and J is TRBJ2-7; 8 bases are shared with TRBD1. This CDR3 contains 13 residues. The germline CDR1 and CDR2 sequences are MNHEY and SMNVEV (reference sequence). The V and J ends lost 9 bases and 5 bases, in that order; junction bases with no gene match: 9. CDR3 nucleotides: TGTGCCAGGGTAGGGACAGGTCGTAACGAGCAGTACTTC. Residues: CARVGTGRNEQYF.

CDR3 DNA: TGCGCCAGCATGGCAGGGGGGATGTACGAGCAGTACTTC. Its translation is CASMAGGMYEQYF. The chain carries TRBV10-2 and TRBJ2-7, with D maybe TRBD1 (7 bases). Germline CDR1 reads WSHSY; CDR2 reads SAAADI. V dropped 7 bases and J dropped 4 bases, with 14 bases sitting between them. The CDR3 spans 13 residues.

This clone was detected once. Here the CDR3 DNA reads TGTGCCAGCAGCTTGGCGGGGAGGACCTACGAGCAGTACTTC. Amino acids: CASSLAGRTYEQYF. The J gene is TRBJ2-7, the V gene TRBV5-6; a possible D gene is TRBD2 (6 bases). The length of the CDR3 is 14 residues. The V end was cut by 0 bases, the J end by 2 bases, with 9 bases between. Germline-derived CDR1 and CDR2 are SGHDT and YYEEEE.

J is TRBJ1-5 and V is TRBV6-2 or TRBV6-3, with D possibly TRBD1 on 6 matching bases. The CDR3 is 13 residues long. Germline CDR1 and CDR2: MNHEY and SVGEGT. The V end lost 5 bases, the J end lost 7 bases, and 12 bases lay between the germline ends. CDR3 DNA: TGTGCCAGCAGTCGGGACATAGGGCAGCCCCAGCATTTT. It encodes CASSRDIGQPQHF.

With regard to this clone: Other DNA sequences in this specimen translate into the identical CDR3. The chain carries TRBV12-3 or TRBV12-4 and TRBJ1-2; D unclear. The CDR3 runs to 13 residues. V was pared by 5 bases and J by 0 bases, with 7 bases between. The CDR3 reads CASSPDTNYGYTF. The CDR3, as DNA: TGTGCCAGCAGTCCTGACACTAACTATGGCTACACCTTC.

This chain uses TRBV6-1 with TRBJ1-1, with a tentative D call TRBD1 (5 bases). V dropped 1 base and J dropped 6 bases, with 9 bases sitting between them. The CDR3 is 13 residues long. Germline CDR1 reads MNHNS; CDR2 reads SASEGT. This CDR3 reads CASSEVQTAEAFF. The CDR3 DNA reads as TGTGCCAGCAGTGAAGTTCAGACAGCTGAAGCTTTCTTT.

The CDR3 DNA reads as TGTGCCAGCAGCCAAGGGACAGGGGGCGGTGGCTACACCTTC. It encodes CASSQGTGGGGYTF. This chain links TRBV14 with TRBJ1-2, with TRBD1 matching over 11 bases. The V segment lost 1 base and the J segment 7 bases; nucleotides outside the gene matches: 2. The CDR3 contains 14 residues. Germline V CDR1 and CDR2: SGHDN, FVKESK.

In nucleotides, the CDR3 is TGTGCCAGCAGTGACTCAGGGGCATGGCAGCCCCAGCATTTT. Its translation is CASSDSGAWQPQHF. This chain links TRBV28 with TRBJ1-5, with a tentative D call TRBD1 (6 bases). The germline CDR1 and CDR2 sequences are MDHEN and SYDVKM. This CDR3 has 14 residues. Trimming stripped 5 bases from V and 7 bases from J, with 15 bases between.